Below are 31 T cell receptor beta chains sequenced from a single sample in a study of T cells in Graves' hyperthyroidism and ophthalmopathy (dated by TCRdb to about 2019). The library was built by means of multiplex PCR. This sample was sequenced with an Illumina HiSeq 2000. TCR beta CDR3 regions were amplified from RNA transcripts. For the first round of RT-PCR on the TCR CDR3, the HTBI primer set was used together with the Qiagen OneStep RT-PCR kit. TCRdb itself trimmed the public reads at Q25 with fastp, ran MiXCR and retained productive beta chains. Every distinct CDR3 protein forms one entry, paired with its most common genes and DNA. For this sample the table gives 640,000 or so distinct CDR3 sequences, of which about 15% were detected only once. The ten largest clones add up to over 3.5% of the sample. Source material: blood. The receptors were sampled from a woman aged 40 to 55 with Graves' ophthalmopathy.

As concerns this clonotype: With a much larger clone just one base away, this may be a read error. The J gene is TRBJ2-7, the V gene TRBV6-1, with TRBD1 as a possible D gene (6 bases). The germline V and J ends were trimmed by 6 bases and 6 bases, with 21 bases remaining between them. This CDR3 comprises 15 residues. Germline V gene lookup returns CDR1 MNHNS and CDR2 SASEGT. Written as DNA, the CDR3 is TGTGCCAGCAGAAATCCCTGGGGGCACATGAGCGAGCAGTACTTC. The encoded protein is CASRNPWGHMSEQYF.

The gene calls are TRBV6-2 or TRBV6-3 and TRBJ2-7, with 11 bases identical to TRBD2. The V gene's germline CDR1 is MNHEY and CDR2 SVGEGT. Trimming cost V 4 bases and J 1 base; bases outside gene matches: 6. The CDR3 is 16 amino acids. Here the CDR3 reads CASSSRGLAVSYEQYF. CDR3 nucleotides: TGTGCCAGCAGTTCCCGGGGACTAGCGGTTTCCTACGAGCAGTACTTC.

This clonotype appeared many times. The chain recombines TRBV6-1 with TRBJ2-7; possible D gene TRBD2, 5 bases. Looked up from germline, CDR1 is MNHNS and CDR2 is SASEGT. The germline V and J ends were trimmed by 8 bases and 0 bases, with 17 bases remaining between them. CDR3 length equals 15 residues. CDR3 in amino acids: CASEPQADLSYEQYF. The CDR3 DNA is TGTGCCAGCGAACCCCAAGCGGACCTCTCCTACGAGCAGTACTTC.

This clonotype was counted between two and nine times. It may be a read error: a sequence one base away is much more abundant. The CDR3 DNA sequence: TGCAGCGTTGGACGGTACCAAGAGACCCAGTACTTC. This encodes CSVGRYQETQYF. The gene calls are TRBV29-1 and TRBJ2-5; D unresolved. Trimming took off 4 bases at V and 0 bases at J, with 6 bases between the two ends. This CDR3 has 12 amino acids. Germline V lookup: CDR1 SQVTM, CDR2 ANQGSEA.

The sample holds many counts of this clonotype. V gene TRBV6-5 combines with J gene TRBJ2-5; the D gene could be TRBD1 or TRBD2 (6 bases each). The germline gives CDR1 MNHEY, CDR2 SVGAGI. The V gene lost 0 bases and the J gene lost 5 bases, with 16 bases spanning the gap. This CDR3 comprises 16 residues. The CDR3 region has the DNA TGTGCCAGCAGTTACTCTTTCGGGGGCGGCAAGGAGACCCAGTACTTC. As protein: CASSYSFGGGKETQYF.

This clonotype was seen at least ten times. The CDR3, as DNA: TGTGCCAGCAGTCAGACAGGGGCCAGGCTCTCTGGGGCCAACGTCCTGACTTTC. Residues: CASSQTGARLSGANVLTF. The rearrangement links TRBV6-2 or TRBV6-3 to TRBJ2-6; 8 bases map to TRBD1. V lost 5 bases to trimming and J lost 0 bases; unmatched junction nucleotides: 9. CDR1 and CDR2 from the germline V gene are MNHEY and SVGEGT. This CDR3 has 18 residues.

The chain links TRBV7-9 to TRBJ1-2, with D perhaps TRBD1 (5 bases). The CDR3 has 14 amino acids. The V end was cut by 0 bases, the J end by 8 bases, with 13 bases between. Germline values: CDR1 SEHNR, CDR2 FQNEAQ (reference sequence). The CDR3 loop is CASSLALREGGYTF. For the CDR3, the DNA is TGTGCCAGCAGCTTAGCTCTCAGGGAGGGAGGCTACACCTTC.

This clonotype was detected many times. This chain links TRBV19 with TRBJ1-5; the D gene is possibly TRBD1 (5 bases). The germline gives CDR1 LNHDA, CDR2 SQIVND (reference sequence). The CDR3 sequence is 19 residues long. V dropped 5 bases and J dropped 0 bases, with 23 bases sitting between them. CDR3 in DNA: TGTGCCAGTAGTTCACCCCCGGGACGCCGAGTTTATAGCAATCAGCCCCAGCATTTT. The encoded protein is CASSSPPGRRVYSNQPQHF.

This clonotype appeared many times. The rearrangement uses TRBV19 and TRBJ2-2; TRBD2 agrees at 7 bases. The length of the CDR3 is 17 residues. CDR1 and CDR2 (germline): LNHDA, SQIVND (reference sequence). The V and J ends lost 7 bases and 3 bases, in that order; junction bases with no gene match: 14. In nucleotides, the CDR3 is TGTGCCAGTATCGGACTACCCGGGAGGATAGACACCGGGGAGCTGTTTTTT. Residues: CASIGLPGRIDTGELFF.

This clonotype has a handful of counts. The chain uses TRBV30 and TRBJ2-5; D may be TRBD1 or TRBD2 (6 bases each). CDR1 and CDR2 from the germline V gene are GTSNPN and SVGIG (reference sequence). The CDR3 length is 12 residues. Trimming left V 2 bases short and J 7 bases short, with 11 bases between. CDR3 nucleotides: TGTGCCTGGAGTAGGGGGGCGGGGACCCAGTACTTC. It codes for CAWSRGAGTQYF.

At least ten counts were recorded for this clonotype. The gene calls are TRBV27 and TRBJ1-2, with 7 bases lining up with TRBD1. The V segment lost 6 bases and the J segment 5 bases; nucleotides outside the gene matches: 9. This CDR3 is 14 amino acids long. The germline gives CDR1 MNHEY, CDR2 SMNVEV (reference sequence). CDR3 DNA: TGTGCCAGCAGACGAACAGGGGAGCCTTATGGCTACACCTTC. It codes for CASRRTGEPYGYTF.

This clonotype was observed many times. The chain employs TRBV19 and TRBJ1-6, with 11 bases aligning to TRBD1. J gave up 9 bases and V 5 bases, and 6 bases lay outside the gene matches. Germline CDR1 and CDR2: LNHDA and SQIVND (reference sequence). CDR3 length equals 15 residues. The CDR3 here is CASSPGTGGISPLHF. CDR3 nucleotide sequence: TGTGCCAGTAGTCCTGGGACAGGGGGGATTTCACCCCTCCACTTT.

The sample holds many counts of this clonotype. This rearrangement joins TRBV5-8 to TRBJ1-2, with D hard to call. Germline-derived CDR1 and CDR2 are SGHTS and YDEGEE. This CDR3 has 16 residues. V gave up 2 bases and J gave up 1 base, with 15 bases separating them. The CDR3 DNA is TGTGCCAGCAGCTTTAAGGCAGAATATTTTAACTATGGCTACACCTTC. Residues: CASSFKAEYFNYGYTF.

This clonotype was counted many times. The chain has TRBV7-8 and TRBJ2-7; D might be TRBD1 or TRBD2, each matching 5 bases. Trimming took off 5 bases at V and 9 bases at J, with 14 bases between the two ends. Germline CDR1 SGHVS, CDR2 FQNEAQ. This CDR3 has 12 residues. CDR3 coding DNA: TGTGCCAGCAGCGCCCAAGGGGACGCGCAGTACTTC. Translated: CASSAQGDAQYF.

This clonotype showed up many times. The chain recombines TRBV11-2 with TRBJ2-7, with 8 bases that match TRBD2. The germline CDR1 and CDR2 sequences are SGHAT and FQNNGV. This CDR3 contains 16 residues. The ends lost 1 base at V and 1 base at J; junction bases unmatched: 6. The CDR3 coding sequence is TGTGCCAGCAGCTTAGGACCGGGAGGGGGGTCCTACGAGCAGTACTTC. It codes for CASSLGPGGGSYEQYF.

J is TRBJ1-2 and V is TRBV28; TRBD1 might be the D (5 bases). Trimming shortened V by 8 bases and J by 7 bases, and 11 bases separated the two germline ends. The germline V gene has CDR1 MDHEN and CDR2 SYDVKM. The CDR3 spans 11 residues. The CDR3 DNA reads as TGTGCCAGCTGGTCTGGGGGTGGCTACACCTTC. This translates into CASWSGGGYTF.

This clonotype has just a few counts. The chain employs TRBV16 and TRBJ1-2; D may be TRBD1 (6 bases). There are 14 residues in the CDR3. The ends were cut back, 4 bases at V and 2 bases at J, with 11 bases in the middle. Germline V gene sequence: CDR1 KGHSY, CDR2 FQNENV. CDR3 residues: CASSPLGTNYGYTF. In nucleotides, the CDR3 is TGTGCCAGCAGCCCCCTGGGGACAAACTATGGCTACACCTTC.

At least ten counts were recorded for this clonotype. A read error is possible here, since a much larger clone lies one base away. The V gene is TRBV29-1, the J gene TRBJ1-5, with a tentative D call TRBD1 (5 bases). The CDR3 extends over 14 amino acids. Trimming shortened V by 7 bases and J by 0 bases, and 13 bases separated the two germline ends. Germline-derived CDR1 and CDR2 are SQVTM and ANQGSEA. The DNA for the CDR3 is TGCAGCGCAGGAGGGGAAGGTAGCAATCAGCCCCAGCATTTT. This encodes CSAGGEGSNQPQHF.

This clonotype came up many times. V gene TRBV7-9 combines with J gene TRBJ2-5; D gene uncertain. This CDR3 spans 13 amino acids. The V end lost 2 bases, the J end lost 4 bases, and 8 bases lay between the germline ends. Per germline, CDR1 SEHNR and CDR2 FQNEAQ (reference sequence). CDR3: CASSLLPSETQYF. The DNA for the CDR3 is TGTGCCAGCAGCTTATTGCCCTCAGAGACCCAGTACTTC.

At least ten counts were recorded for this clonotype. The chain couples TRBV28 to TRBJ1-2; unclear D gene. V lost 5 bases and J 1 base, leaving 14 bases between the germline ends. Germline V gene lookup returns CDR1 MDHEN and CDR2 SYDVKM. The CDR3 length is 15 residues. Here the CDR3 DNA reads TGTGCCAGCAGTCTCCCGACCGATAATAACTATGGCTACACCTTC. It is translated as CASSLPTDNNYGYTF.

This clonotype has ten or more counts. V gene TRBV2 combines with J gene TRBJ1-1; D possibly corresponds to TRBD1 (6 bases). The CDR3 is made up of 13 amino acids. The germline gives CDR1 SNHLY, CDR2 FYNNEI. Trimming cost V 7 bases and J 3 bases, with 12 bases left between them. The CDR3 reads CASKRGRDTEAFF. CDR3 nucleotides: TGTGCCAGCAAGAGGGGGAGGGACACTGAAGCTTTCTTT.

This clonotype was observed many times. The chain recombines TRBV9 with TRBJ2-2; 10 bases align to TRBD2. V lost 0 bases to trimming and J lost 3 bases; unmatched junction nucleotides: 11. The CDR3 sequence is 19 residues long. CDR1 is SGDLS, CDR2 YYNGEE, per germline. The CDR3 spells CASSVVTGSGRFDTGELFF. Written as DNA, the CDR3 is TGTGCCAGCAGCGTAGTGACCGGTAGCGGGAGGTTTGACACCGGGGAGCTGTTTTTT.

In this sample, this clonotype turned up many times. The chain uses TRBV11-2 and TRBJ1-1; the match to TRBD1 covers 7 bases. CDR1 and CDR2 (germline): SGHAT, FQNNGV. With 5 bases clipped from V and 5 bases from J, the junction kept 11 bases outside the gene matches. The CDR3 is made up of 15 amino acids. The CDR3 spells CASSQIERGRTEAFF. The DNA for the CDR3 is TGTGCCAGCAGCCAAATCGAGAGGGGGCGAACTGAAGCTTTCTTT.

This clonotype has a count of ten or more. The chain joins TRBV7-3 to TRBJ1-1, with 9 bases fitting TRBD1. The germline CDR1 and CDR2 sequences are SGHTA and FQGTGA. V was pared by 5 bases and J by 5 bases, with 6 bases of the junction left unmatched. The CDR3 totals 14 residues. The CDR3 DNA follows: TGTGCCAGCAGCAAACAGGGGGCCGGTACTGAAGCTTTCTTT. Encoded protein: CASSKQGAGTEAFF.

This clonotype came up many times. J is TRBJ1-1 and V is TRBV6-1; 7 bases fit TRBD1. Germline V CDR1 and CDR2: MNHNS, SASEGT. With 6 bases clipped from V and 5 bases from J, the junction kept 12 bases outside the gene matches. This CDR3 comprises 15 residues. CDR3 sequence: CASSSRQGSSTEAFF. The DNA for the CDR3 is TGTGCCAGCAGCTCCCGACAGGGTAGTTCGACTGAAGCTTTCTTT.

The table lists this clonotype with many counts. V gene TRBV28 combines with J gene TRBJ2-7, with D possibly being TRBD1 (5 bases). Trimming cost V 4 bases and J 5 bases, with 18 bases left between them. The CDR3 has 15 amino acids. CDR1 is MDHEN, CDR2 SYDVKM, per germline. CDR3 nucleotide sequence: TGTGCCAGCAGTTCAACCCTGACAGACCGGGACGAGCAGTACTTC. This encodes CASSSTLTDRDEQYF.

This clonotype was picked up a small number of times. The conserved phenylalanine or tryptophan normally closing the CDR3 is absent here, so this likely arose from a read error. CDR3 protein: CASMPGQVQETQYL. Here the CDR3 DNA reads TGTGCCAGCATGCCGGGACAGGTCCAAGAGACCCAGTACCTC. This chain uses TRBV28 with TRBJ2-5; 8 bases fit TRBD1. The CDR3 spans 14 residues. Germline values: CDR1 MDHEN, CDR2 SYDVKM. The V and J ends lost 7 bases and 1 base, in that order; junction bases with no gene match: 5.

This clonotype was counted at least ten times. The rearrangement uses TRBV28 and TRBJ1-5; the D gene is possibly TRBD1 (6 bases). The CDR3 extends over 14 amino acids. Germline V gene lookup returns CDR1 MDHEN and CDR2 SYDVKM. Trimming pared 10 bases from V and 4 bases from J, leaving 17 bases between. The CDR3 protein is CATVIQGRNQPQHF. In nucleotides, the CDR3 is TGTGCCACCGTCATACAGGGTCGAAATCAGCCCCAGCATTTT.

In its sample, this clonotype was seen a few times. The gene calls are TRBV4-1 and TRBJ2-5; D unclear. The germline V gene has CDR1 MGHRA and CDR2 YSYEKL. The CDR3 is 12 residues long. Trimming took off 4 bases at V and 5 bases at J, with 8 bases between the two ends. The CDR3 spells CASSPHRETQYF. Here the CDR3 DNA reads TGCGCCAGCAGCCCCCATCGGGAGACCCAGTACTTC.

This clonotype was seen at least ten times. This chain links TRBV19 with TRBJ1-1; no clear D. V was pared by 8 bases and J by 0 bases, with 13 bases between. The CDR3 has 14 amino acids. CDR1 and CDR2 (germline): LNHDA, SQIVND (reference sequence). The CDR3 region has the DNA TGTGCCAGTGGCTCACCGAGGATGAACACTGAAGCTTTCTTT. It is translated as CASGSPRMNTEAFF.

Ten or more counts support this clonotype. The rearrangement uses TRBV6-2 or TRBV6-3 and TRBJ2-5, with TRBD1 identical over 8 bases. This CDR3 has 16 residues. V lost 2 bases and J lost 4; bases outside the gene matches: 9. Germline CDR1 and CDR2: MNHEY and SVGEGT. The chain's CDR3 is CASSYDTQQGGETQYF. The DNA of the CDR3 is TGTGCCAGCAGTTACGACACCCAACAGGGGGGAGAGACCCAGTACTTC.